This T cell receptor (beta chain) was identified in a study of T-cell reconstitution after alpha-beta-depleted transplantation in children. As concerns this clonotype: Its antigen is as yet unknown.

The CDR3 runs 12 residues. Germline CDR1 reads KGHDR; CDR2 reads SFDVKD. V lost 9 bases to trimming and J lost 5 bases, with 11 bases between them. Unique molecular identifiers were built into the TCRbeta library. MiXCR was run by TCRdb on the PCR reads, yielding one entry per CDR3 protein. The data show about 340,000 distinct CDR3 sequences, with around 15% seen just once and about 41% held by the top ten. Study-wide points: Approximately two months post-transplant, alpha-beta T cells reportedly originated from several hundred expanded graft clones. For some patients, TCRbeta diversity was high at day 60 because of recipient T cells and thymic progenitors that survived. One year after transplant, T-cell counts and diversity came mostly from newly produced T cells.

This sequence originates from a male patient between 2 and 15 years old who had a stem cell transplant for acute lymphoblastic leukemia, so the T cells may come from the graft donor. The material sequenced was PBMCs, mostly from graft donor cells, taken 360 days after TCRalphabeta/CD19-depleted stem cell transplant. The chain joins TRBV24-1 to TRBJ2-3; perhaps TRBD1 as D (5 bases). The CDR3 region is CATGQSGDTQYF. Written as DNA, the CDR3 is TGTGCCACCGGACAATCCGGAGATACGCAGTATTTT.